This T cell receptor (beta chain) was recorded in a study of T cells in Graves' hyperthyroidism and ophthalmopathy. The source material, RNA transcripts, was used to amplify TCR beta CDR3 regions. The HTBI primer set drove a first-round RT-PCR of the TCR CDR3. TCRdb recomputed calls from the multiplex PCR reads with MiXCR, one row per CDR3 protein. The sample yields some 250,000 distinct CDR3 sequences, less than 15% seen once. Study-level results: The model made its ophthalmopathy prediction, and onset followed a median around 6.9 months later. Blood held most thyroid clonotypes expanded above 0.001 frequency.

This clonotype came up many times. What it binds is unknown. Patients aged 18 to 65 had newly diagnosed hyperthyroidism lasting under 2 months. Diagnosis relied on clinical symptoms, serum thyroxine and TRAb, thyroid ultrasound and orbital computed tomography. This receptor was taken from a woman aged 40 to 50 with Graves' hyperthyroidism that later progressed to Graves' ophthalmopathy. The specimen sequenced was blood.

The CDR3 DNA is TGTGCCAGCAGTAATCCGGGACTAGCGGTTACCTACGAGCAGTACTTC. The encoded protein is CASSNPGLAVTYEQYF. This chain connects TRBV28 to TRBJ2-7; 11 nucleotides align to TRBD2. The CDR3 covers 16 residues. Germline CDR1 MDHEN, CDR2 SYDVKM. Trimming cost V 5 bases and J 2 bases; bases outside gene matches: 8.